The sequence of this T cell receptor (beta chain) was determined in a study of blood T cell repertoires in COVID-19. Per the authors' pipeline: Reference gene primer amplification gave nucleated cell count estimates. The data were produced by immunoSEQ multiplex PCR, yet TCRdb's version contains in-frame clones alone and is incomplete. The V and J calls and clone size were taken over from that table, and D and trimming were inferred from the DNA. The sample holds a few hundred thousand clones, approximately 84% seen once. This clone was detected only once. The sequence was obtained from a man aged 35-49 years with active or convalescent COVID-19. The sequencing sample was made of peripheral blood.

The CDR3 is CASSRDLLNTEAFF. The DNA for the CDR3 is TGTGCCAGCAGCCGAGATCTTCTGAACACTGAAGCTTTCTTT. V is TRBV14 and J is TRBJ1-1; D gene unclear. The length of the CDR3 is 14 residues. CDR1 and CDR2 from the germline V gene are SGHDN and FVKESK. V lost 4 bases to trimming and J lost 0 bases, with 9 bases between them.